This paragraph covers one T cell receptor (beta chain) sequence. This clone was seen a few times. It lacks a known antigen. The sample holds no much larger clone one base away, and base qualities are not on file. The data derive from a study of sequential checkpoint blockade in melanoma (dated by TCRdb to between 2018 and 2021). For the study in its entirety: Patients were assigned by 1:1 randomization to either first-line nivolumab followed by ipilimumab (arm A) or ipilimumab followed by nivolumab (arm B). Maintenance nivolumab was given following each of the two trial sequences. Summary of the overall study and its limitations: Larger, independent patient cohorts are needed to validate the response-prediction model that combines TCR metrics and mutation burden.

The immunoSEQ Assay was used to immunosequence TCRbeta CDR3 regions from genomic DNA. Genomic DNA was amplified by bias-controlled multiplex PCR before high-throughput sequencing. Regarding the original processing steps: To quantify the absolute abundance of each unique TCRbeta CDR3 region, the sequences were collapsed and filtered. Clonality, defined as 1 minus Pielou's evenness, was calculated using only productive rearrangements. Clones with significantly greater frequencies in on-treatment versus baseline samples were identified using a previously published method. TCRdb carries this immuneACCESS record with in-frame sequences only. Its versions omit some clonotypes, under half of them owing to an unresolved V gene in the studies checked, with the rest unexplained. V, J and clone size are those of that table, while D and trimming were read from the DNA. This sample gives 13,000 or so clones in total; around 72% of them show up just once. The ten largest clones represent 25% to 35% of the sample.

Its CDR3 holds 14 amino acids, cysteine through phenylalanine. CDR3 DNA is the only sequence kept; it has 42 bases, read in frame from the first base. The germline V gene (reference sequence) yields SEHNR for CDR1 and FQNEAQ for CDR2. Trimming removed 5 bases from V and 7 bases from J, leaving 15 bases between the germline ends. The treatment or condition label corresponds to: randomized to nivolumab then ipilimumab (arm A) or the reverse (arm B). Prior DNA-damaging chemotherapy had not been received by any trial patient. A FACS Aria II flow cytometer was used to sort live CD3+CD8+ cells that were negative for CD19 and CD56 from thawed PBMCs. Samples came from patients with melanoma in CheckMate 064, a randomized, open-label phase II trial of sequential checkpoint blockade. Leukapheresis was used to collect peripheral blood mononuclear cells, which were then purified with Ficoll-Paque and frozen in human serum with roughly 9% DMSO. Immediately after sorting, the purity of sorted blood CD3+CD8+ cells was verified to be >98%, after which DNA was extracted.

This TCR derives from a human donor with melanoma. This chain joins TRBV7-9 to TRBJ1-5; no D gene can be assigned with confidence. Sample: CD8+ T cells sorted from blood (inferred from file names), taken from a patient given nivolumab and ipilimumab in sequence. For the CDR3, the sequence is CASSNPGFGQPQHF. The DNA sequence is as follows: TGTGCCAGCAGCAACCCGGGATTCGGGCAGCCCCAGCATTTT.